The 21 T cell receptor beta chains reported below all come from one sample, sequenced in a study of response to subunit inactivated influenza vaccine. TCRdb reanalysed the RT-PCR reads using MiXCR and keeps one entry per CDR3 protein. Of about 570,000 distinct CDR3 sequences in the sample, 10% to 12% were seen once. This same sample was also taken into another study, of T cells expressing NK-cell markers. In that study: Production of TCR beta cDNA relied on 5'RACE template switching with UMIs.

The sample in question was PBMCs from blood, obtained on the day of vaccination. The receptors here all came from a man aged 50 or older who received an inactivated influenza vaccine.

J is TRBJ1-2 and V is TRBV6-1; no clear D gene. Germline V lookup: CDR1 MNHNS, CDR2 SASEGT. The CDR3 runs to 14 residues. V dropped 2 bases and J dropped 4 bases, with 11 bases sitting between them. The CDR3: CASSELQASYGYTF. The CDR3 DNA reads TGTGCCAGCAGTGAACTTCAGGCCTCCTATGGCTACACCTTC.

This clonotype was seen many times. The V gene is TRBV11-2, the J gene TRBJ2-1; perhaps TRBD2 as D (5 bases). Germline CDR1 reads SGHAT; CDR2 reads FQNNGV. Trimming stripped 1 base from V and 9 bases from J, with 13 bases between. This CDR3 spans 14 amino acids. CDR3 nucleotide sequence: TGTGCCAGCAGCTTAGGTGCGGAGGCTGGTGAGCAGTTCTTC. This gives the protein CASSLGAEAGEQFF.

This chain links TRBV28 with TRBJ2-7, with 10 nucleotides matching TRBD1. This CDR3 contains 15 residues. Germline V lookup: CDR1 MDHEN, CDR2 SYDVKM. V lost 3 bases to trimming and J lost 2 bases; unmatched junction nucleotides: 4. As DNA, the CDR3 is TGTGCCAGCAGTTTGGAGGACAGGGGGACCTACGAGCAGTACTTC. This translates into CASSLEDRGTYEQYF.

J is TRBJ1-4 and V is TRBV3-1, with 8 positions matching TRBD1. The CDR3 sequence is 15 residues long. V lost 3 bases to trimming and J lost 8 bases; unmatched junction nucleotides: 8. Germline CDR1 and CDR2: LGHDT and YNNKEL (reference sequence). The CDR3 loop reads CASSHPGGAWEKLFF. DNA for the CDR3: TGTGCCAGCAGCCACCCAGGGGGCGCCTGGGAAAAACTGTTTTTT.

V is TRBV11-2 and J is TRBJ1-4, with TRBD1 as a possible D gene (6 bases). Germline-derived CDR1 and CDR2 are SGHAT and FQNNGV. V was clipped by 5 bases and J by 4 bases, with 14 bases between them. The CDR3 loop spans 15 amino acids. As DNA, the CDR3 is TGTGCCAGCAGCCAGCGGGGAGGGGGTAATGAAAAACTGTTTTTT. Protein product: CASSQRGGGNEKLFF.

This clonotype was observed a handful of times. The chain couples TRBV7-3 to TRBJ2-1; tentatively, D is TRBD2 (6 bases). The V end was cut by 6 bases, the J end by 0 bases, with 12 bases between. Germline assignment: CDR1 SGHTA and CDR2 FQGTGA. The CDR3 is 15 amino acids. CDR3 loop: CASSPGEDSYNEQFF. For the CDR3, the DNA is TGTGCCAGCAGTCCGGGAGAAGACTCCTACAATGAGCAGTTCTTC.

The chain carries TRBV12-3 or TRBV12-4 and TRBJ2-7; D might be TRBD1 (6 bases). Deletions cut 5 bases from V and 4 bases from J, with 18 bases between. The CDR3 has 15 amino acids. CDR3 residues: CASSNRVTIVYEQYF. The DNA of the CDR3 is TGTGCCAGCAGTAACAGGGTTACCATAGTGTACGAGCAGTACTTC.

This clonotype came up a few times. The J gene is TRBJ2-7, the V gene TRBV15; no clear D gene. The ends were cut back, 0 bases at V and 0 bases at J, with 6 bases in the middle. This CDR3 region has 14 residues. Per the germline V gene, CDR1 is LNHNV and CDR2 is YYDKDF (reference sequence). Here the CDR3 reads CATSRDAGSYEQYF. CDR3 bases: TGTGCCACCAGCAGAGATGCCGGCTCCTACGAGCAGTACTTC.

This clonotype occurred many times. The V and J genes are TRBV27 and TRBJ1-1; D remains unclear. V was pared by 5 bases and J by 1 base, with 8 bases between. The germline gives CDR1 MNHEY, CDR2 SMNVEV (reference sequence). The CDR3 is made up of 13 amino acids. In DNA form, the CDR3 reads TGTGCCAGCAGTCTCCGACGGAACACTGAAGCTTTCTTT. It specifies CASSLRRNTEAFF.

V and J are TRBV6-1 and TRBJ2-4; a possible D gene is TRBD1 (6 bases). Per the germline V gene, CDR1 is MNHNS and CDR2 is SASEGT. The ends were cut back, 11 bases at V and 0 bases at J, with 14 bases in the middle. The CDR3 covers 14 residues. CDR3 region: CASTQGIAKNIQYF. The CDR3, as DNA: TGTGCCTCAACCCAGGGGATAGCCAAAAACATTCAGTACTTC.

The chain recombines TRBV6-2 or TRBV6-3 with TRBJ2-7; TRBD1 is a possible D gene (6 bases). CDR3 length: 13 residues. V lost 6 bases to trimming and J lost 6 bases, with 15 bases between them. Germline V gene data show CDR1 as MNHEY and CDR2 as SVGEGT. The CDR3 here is CASSLQGTGEQYF. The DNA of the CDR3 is TGTGCCAGCAGCCTACAGGGAACCGGCGAGCAGTACTTC.

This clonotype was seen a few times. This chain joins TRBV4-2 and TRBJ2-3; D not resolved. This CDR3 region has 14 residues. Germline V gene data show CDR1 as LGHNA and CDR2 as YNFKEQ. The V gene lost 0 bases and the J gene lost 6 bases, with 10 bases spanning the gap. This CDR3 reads CASSQERLGDTQYF. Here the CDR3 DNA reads TGTGCCAGCAGCCAAGAGAGGCTAGGGGATACGCAGTATTTT.

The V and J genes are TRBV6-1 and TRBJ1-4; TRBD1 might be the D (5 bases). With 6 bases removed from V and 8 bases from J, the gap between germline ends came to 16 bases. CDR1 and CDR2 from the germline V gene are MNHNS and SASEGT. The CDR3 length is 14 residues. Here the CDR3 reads CASSRTGGKEKLFF. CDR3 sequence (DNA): TGTGCCAGCAGCCGGACGGGGGGAAAGGAAAAACTGTTTTTT.

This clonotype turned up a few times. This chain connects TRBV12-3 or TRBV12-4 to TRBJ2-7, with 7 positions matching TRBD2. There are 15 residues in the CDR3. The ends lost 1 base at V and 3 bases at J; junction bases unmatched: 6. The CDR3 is CASSLGAGRFYEQYF. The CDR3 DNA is TGTGCCAGCAGTTTAGGAGCGGGGCGGTTCTACGAGCAGTACTTC.

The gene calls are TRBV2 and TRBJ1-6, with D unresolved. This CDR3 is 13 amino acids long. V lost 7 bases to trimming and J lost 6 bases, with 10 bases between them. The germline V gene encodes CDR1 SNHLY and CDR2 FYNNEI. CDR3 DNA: TGTGCCAGCACCGTGGACGTTAATTCACCCCTCCACTTT. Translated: CASTVDVNSPLHF.

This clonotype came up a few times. The CDR3: CASSLVGQRNTEAFF. In nucleotides, the CDR3 is TGCGCCAGCAGCTTGGTGGGACAACGGAACACTGAAGCTTTCTTT. The genes are TRBV5-1 and TRBJ1-1; weak D call: TRBD1 (6 bases). The CDR3 spans 15 residues. Germline assignment: CDR1 SGHRS and CDR2 YFSETQ. V lost 0 bases, J lost 1 base, and 10 bases lay in between.

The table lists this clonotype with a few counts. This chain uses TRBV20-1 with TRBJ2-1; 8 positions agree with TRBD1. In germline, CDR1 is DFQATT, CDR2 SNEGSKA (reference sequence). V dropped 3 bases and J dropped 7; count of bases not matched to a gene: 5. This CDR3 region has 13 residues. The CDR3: CSASKRTGNEQFF. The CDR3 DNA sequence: TGCAGTGCTAGTAAGCGGACAGGGAATGAGCAGTTCTTC.

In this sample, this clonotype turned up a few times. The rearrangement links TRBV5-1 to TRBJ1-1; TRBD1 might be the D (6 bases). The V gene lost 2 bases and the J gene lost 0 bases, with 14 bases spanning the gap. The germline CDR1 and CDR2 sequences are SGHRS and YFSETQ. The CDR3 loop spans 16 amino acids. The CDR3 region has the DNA TGCGCCAGCAGCTTAACGGGACAAAAAATGAACACTGAAGCTTTCTTT. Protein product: CASSLTGQKMNTEAFF.

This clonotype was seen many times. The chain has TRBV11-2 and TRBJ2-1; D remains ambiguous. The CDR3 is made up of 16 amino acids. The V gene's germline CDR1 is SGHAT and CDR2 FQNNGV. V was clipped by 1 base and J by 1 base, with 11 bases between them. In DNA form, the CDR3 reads TGTGCCAGCAGCTTAGTATCGAACCCGTCCTACAATGAGCAGTTCTTC. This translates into CASSLVSNPSYNEQFF.

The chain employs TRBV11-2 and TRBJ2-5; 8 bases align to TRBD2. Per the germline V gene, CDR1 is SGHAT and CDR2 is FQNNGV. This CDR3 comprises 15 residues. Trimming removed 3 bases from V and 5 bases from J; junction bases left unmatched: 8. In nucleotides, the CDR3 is TGTGCCAGCAGCTTCGGGGGGGCGCGTCGGGAGACCCAGTACTTC. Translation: CASSFGGARRETQYF.

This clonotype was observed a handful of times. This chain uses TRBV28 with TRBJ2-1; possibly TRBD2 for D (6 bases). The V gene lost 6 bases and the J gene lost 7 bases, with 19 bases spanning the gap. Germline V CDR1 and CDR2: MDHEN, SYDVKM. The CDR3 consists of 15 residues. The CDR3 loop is CASSLVGEVRNEQFF. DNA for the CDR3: TGTGCCAGCAGCCTTGTGGGGGAGGTGAGAAATGAGCAGTTCTTC.